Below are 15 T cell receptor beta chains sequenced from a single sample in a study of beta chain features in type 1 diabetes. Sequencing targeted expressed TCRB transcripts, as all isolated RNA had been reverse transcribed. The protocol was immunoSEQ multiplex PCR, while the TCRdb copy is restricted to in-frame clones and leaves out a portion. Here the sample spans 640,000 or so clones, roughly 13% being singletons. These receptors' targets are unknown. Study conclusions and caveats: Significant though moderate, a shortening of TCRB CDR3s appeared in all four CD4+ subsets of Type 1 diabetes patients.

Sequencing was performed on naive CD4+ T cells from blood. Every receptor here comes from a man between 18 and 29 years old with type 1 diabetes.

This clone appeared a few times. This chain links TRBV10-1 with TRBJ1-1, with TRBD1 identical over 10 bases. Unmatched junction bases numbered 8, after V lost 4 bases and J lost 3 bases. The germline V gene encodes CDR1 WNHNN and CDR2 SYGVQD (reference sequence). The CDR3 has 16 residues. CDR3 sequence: CASSAGTGVIDTEAFF. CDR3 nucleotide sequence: TGCGCCAGCAGTGCCGGGACAGGGGTGATCGACACTGAAGCTTTCTTT.

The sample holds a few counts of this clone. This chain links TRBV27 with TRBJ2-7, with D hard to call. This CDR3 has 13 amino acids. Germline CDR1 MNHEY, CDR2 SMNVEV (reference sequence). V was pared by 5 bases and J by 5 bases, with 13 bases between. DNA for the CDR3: TGTGCCAGCAGTACGGCCGGATTCCACGAGCAGTACTTC. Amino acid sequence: CASSTAGFHEQYF.

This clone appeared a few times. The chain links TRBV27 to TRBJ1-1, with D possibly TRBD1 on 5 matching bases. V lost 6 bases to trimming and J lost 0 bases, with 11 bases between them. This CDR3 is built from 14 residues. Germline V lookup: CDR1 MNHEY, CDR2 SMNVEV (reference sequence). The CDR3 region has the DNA TGTGCCAGCAGGCCAGGGAACCTGAACACTGAAGCTTTCTTT. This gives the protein CASRPGNLNTEAFF.

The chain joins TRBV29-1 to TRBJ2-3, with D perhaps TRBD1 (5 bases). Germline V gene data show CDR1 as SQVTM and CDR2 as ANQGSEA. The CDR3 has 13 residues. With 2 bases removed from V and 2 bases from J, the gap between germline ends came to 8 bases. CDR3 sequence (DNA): TGCAGCGTTGAAAAGGGGATCACAGATACGCAGTATTTT. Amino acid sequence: CSVEKGITDTQYF.

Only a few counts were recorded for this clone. The chain's CDR3 is CASSQMYQETQYF. The CDR3 DNA reads TGCGCCAGCAGCCAAATGTACCAAGAGACCCAGTACTTC. This rearrangement joins TRBV4-1 to TRBJ2-5; D is uncertain. This CDR3 comprises 13 residues. Looked up from germline, CDR1 is MGHRA and CDR2 is YSYEKL. V was clipped by 2 bases and J by 0 bases, with 4 bases between them.

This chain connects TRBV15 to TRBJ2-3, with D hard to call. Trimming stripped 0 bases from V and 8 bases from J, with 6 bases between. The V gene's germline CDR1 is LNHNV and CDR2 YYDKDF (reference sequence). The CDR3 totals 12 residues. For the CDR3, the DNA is TGTGCCACCAGCAGAGATAGGGCTACGCAGTATTTT. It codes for CATSRDRATQYF.

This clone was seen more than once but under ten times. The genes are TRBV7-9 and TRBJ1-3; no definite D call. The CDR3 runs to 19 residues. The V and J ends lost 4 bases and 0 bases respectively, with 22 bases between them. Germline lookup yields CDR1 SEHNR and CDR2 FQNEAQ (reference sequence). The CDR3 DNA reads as TGTGCCAGCAGCTCCCAATGGGAGGCGAACTATATCTCTGGAAACACCATATATTTT. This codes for CASSSQWEANYISGNTIYF.

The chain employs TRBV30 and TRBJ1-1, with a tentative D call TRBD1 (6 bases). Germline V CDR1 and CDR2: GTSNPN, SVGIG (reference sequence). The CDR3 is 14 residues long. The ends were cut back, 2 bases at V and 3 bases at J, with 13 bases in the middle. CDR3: CAWSLLGGDTEAFF. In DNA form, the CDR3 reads TGTGCCTGGAGTCTTCTCGGGGGCGACACTGAAGCTTTCTTT.

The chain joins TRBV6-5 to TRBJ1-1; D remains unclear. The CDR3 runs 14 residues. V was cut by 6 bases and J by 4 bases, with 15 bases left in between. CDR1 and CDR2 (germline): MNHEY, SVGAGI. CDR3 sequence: CASSHPSSGTEAFF. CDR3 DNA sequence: TGTGCCAGCAGCCACCCAAGTTCGGGCACTGAAGCTTTCTTT.

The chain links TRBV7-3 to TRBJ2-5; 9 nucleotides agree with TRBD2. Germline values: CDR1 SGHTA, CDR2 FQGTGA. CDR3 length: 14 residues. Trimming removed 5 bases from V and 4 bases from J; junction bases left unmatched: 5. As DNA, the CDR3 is TGTGCCAGCAGCCCCGCGGGGGGGCGAGAGACCCAGTACTTC. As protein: CASSPAGGRETQYF.

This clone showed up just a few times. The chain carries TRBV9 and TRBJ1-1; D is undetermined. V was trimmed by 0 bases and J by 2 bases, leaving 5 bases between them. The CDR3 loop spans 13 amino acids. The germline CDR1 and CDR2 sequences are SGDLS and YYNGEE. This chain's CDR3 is CASSVGANTEAFF. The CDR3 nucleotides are TGTGCCAGCAGCGTAGGGGCAAACACTGAAGCTTTCTTT.

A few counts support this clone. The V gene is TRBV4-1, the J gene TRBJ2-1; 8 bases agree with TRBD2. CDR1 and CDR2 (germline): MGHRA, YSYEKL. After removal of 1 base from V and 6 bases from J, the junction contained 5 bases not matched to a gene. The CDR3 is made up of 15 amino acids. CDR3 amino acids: CASSQGGGIFNEQFF. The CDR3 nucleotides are TGCGCCAGCAGCCAAGGCGGGGGGATCTTCAATGAGCAGTTCTTC.

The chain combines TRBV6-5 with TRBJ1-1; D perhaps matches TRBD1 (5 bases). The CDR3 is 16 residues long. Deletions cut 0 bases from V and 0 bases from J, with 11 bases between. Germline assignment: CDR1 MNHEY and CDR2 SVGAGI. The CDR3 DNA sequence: TGTGCCAGCAGTTACTCCGCAGGGAGGTTGAACACTGAAGCTTTCTTT. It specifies CASSYSAGRLNTEAFF.

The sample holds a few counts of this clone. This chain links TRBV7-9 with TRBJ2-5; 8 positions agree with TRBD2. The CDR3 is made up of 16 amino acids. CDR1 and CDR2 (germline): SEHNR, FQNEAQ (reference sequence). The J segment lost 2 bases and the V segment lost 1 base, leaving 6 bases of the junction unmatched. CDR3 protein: CASSLDQRGFQETQYF. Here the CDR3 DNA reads TGTGCCAGCAGCTTAGATCAGCGGGGGTTTCAAGAGACCCAGTACTTC.

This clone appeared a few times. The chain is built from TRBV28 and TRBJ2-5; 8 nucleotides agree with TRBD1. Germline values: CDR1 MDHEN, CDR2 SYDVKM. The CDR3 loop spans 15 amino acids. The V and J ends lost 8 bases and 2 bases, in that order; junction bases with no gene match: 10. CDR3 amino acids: CASLSGQGPQETQYF. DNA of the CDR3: TGTGCCAGCCTCTCCGGACAGGGCCCTCAAGAGACCCAGTACTTC.